A few counts support the clone carrying this T cell receptor beta chain. Its antigen is as yet unknown. In TCRdb, the 5' RACE reads were re-called with MiXCR into one record per CDR3 protein. Found here are about 630,000 distinct CDR3 sequences, around 12% of them singletons; the top ten hold 15%. Losses at the gene ends were 4 bases for V and 8 bases for J; bases not matched to a gene: 4. The CDR3 spans 12 residues. CDR1 and CDR2 (germline): MNHEY, SVGEGT. This specimen comes from a study of T cells after yellow fever vaccination. Study-wide points: After the booster, 96% of CD4 and approximately 87% of CD8 primary-response clones were re-detected. Relatively few clonotypes were ones that appeared in both CD4 and CD8 compartments.

The receptor was derived from a man under 40 who received the YFV17D yellow fever vaccine. V and J are TRBV6-2 or TRBV6-3 and TRBJ1-2; 7 bases are a match to TRBD1. The material was PBMCs, obtained on the day of the yellow fever booster vaccination. The CDR3 DNA is TGTGCCAGCAGTTGGGGACAGTTCGGCTACACCTTC. Translating gives CASSWGQFGYTF.